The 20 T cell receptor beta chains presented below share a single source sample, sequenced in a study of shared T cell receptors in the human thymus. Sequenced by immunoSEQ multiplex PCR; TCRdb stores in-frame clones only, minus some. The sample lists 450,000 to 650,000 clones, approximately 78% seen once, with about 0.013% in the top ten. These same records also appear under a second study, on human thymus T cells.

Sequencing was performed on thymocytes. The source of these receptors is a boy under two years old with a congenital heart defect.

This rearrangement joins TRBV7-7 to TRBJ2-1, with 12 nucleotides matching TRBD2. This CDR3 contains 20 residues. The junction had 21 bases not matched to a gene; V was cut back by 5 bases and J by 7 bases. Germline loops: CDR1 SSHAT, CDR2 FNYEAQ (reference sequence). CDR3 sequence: CASSRIPRASGRALGNEQFF. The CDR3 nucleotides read TGTGCCAGCAGCCGTATCCCCCGGGCTAGCGGGAGGGCCTTGGGTAATGAGCAGTTCTTC.

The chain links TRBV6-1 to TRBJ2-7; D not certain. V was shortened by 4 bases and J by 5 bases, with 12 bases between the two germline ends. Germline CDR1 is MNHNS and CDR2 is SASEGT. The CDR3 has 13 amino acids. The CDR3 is CASSALPTDEQYF. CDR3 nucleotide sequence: TGTGCCAGCAGTGCCTTGCCTACGGACGAGCAGTACTTC.

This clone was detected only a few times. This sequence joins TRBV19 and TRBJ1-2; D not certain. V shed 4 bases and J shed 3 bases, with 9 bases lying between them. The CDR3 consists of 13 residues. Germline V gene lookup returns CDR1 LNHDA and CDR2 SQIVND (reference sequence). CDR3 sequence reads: CASSTWRDYGYTF. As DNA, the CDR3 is TGTGCCAGTAGTACCTGGAGGGACTATGGCTACACCTTC.

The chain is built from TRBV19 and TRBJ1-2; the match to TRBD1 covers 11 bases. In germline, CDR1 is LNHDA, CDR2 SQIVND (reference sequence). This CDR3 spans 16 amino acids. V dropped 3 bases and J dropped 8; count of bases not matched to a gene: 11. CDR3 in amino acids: CASSIPSGQGASGYTF. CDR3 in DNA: TGTGCCAGTAGTATTCCCTCTGGACAGGGGGCGTCCGGCTACACCTTC. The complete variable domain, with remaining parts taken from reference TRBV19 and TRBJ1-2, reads DGGITQSPKYLFRKEGQNVTLSCEQNLNHDAMYWYRQDPGQGLRLIYYSQIVNDFQKGDIAEGYSVSREKKESFPLTVTSAQKNPTAFYLCASSIPSGQGASGYTFGSGTRLTVV.

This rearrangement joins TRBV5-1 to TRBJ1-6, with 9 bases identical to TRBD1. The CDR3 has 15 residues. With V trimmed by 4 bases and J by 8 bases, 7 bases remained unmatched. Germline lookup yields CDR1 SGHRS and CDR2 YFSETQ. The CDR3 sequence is CASSPGQGLYSPLHF. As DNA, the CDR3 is TGCGCCAGCAGCCCGGGACAGGGCCTTTATTCACCCCTCCACTTT. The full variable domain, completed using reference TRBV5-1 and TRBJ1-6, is KAGVTQTPRYLIKTRGQQVTLSCSPISGHRSVSWYQQTPGQGLQFLFEYFSETQRNKGNFPGRFSGRQFSNSRSEMNVSTLELGDSALYLCASSPGQGLYSPLHFGNGTRLTVT.

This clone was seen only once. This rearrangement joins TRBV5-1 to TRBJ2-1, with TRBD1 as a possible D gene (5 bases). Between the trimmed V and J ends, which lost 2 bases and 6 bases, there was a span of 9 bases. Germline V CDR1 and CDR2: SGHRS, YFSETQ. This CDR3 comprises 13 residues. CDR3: CASSFQGFNEQFF. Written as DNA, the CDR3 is TGCGCCAGCAGCTTTCAGGGTTTCAATGAGCAGTTCTTC.

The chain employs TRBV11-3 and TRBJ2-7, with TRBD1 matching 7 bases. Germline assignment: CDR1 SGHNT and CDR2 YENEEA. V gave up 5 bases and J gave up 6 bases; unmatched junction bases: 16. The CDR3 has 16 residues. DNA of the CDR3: TGTGCCAGCAGCCCTGATGGTGGGGTCAGGGGGTCCGAGCAGTACTTC. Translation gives CASSPDGGVRGSEQYF.

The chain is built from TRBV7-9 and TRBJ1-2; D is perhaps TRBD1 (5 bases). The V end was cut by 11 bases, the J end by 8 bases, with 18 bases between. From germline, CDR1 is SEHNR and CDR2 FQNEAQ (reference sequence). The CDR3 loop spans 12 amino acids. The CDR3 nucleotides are TGTGCCGGGGGGGGGACGCAACTGGGCTACACCTTC. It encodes CAGGGTQLGYTF.

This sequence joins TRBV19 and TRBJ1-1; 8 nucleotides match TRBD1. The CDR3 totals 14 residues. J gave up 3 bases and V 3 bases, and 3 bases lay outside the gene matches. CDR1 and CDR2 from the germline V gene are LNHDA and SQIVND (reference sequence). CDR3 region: CASSIQGADTEAFF. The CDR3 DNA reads TGTGCCAGTAGTATTCAGGGGGCGGACACTGAAGCTTTCTTT.

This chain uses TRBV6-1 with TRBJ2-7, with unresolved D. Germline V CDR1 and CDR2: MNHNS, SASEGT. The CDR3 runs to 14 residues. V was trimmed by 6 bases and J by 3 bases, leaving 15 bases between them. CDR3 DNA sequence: TGTGCCAGCAGATACACTACTTGTAACTACGAGCAGTACTTC. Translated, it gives CASRYTTCNYEQYF.

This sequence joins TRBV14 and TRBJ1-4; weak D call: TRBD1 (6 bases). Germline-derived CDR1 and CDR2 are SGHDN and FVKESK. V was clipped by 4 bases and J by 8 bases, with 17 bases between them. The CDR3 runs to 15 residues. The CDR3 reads CASSPLQGQQEKLFF. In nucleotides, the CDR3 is TGTGCCAGCAGCCCCTTACAAGGACAGCAAGAAAAACTGTTTTTT.

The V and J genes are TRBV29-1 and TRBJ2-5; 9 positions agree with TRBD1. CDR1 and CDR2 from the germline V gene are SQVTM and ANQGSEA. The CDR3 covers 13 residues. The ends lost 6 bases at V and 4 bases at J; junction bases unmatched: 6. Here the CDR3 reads CSVGTGRSETQYF. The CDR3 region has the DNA TGCAGCGTGGGGACAGGGAGGTCAGAGACCCAGTACTTC.

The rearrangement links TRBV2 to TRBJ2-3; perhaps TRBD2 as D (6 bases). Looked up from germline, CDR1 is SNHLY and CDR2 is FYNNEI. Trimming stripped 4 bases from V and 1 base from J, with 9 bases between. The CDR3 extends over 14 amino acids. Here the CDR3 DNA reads TGTGCCAGCAGTGCAAAGCGGGGCACAGATACGCAGTATTTT. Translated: CASSAKRGTDTQYF. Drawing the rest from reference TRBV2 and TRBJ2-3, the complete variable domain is EPEVTQTPSHQVTQMGQEVILRCVPISNHLYFYWYRQILGQKVEFLVSFYNNEISEKSEIFDDQFSVERPDGSNFTLKIRSTKLEDSAMYFCASSAKRGTDTQYFGPGTRLTVL.

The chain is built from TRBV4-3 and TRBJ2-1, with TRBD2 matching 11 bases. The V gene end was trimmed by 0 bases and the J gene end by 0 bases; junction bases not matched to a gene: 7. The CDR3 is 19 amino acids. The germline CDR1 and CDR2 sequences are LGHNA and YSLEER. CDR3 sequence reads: CASSQDRTSGSLSYNEQFF. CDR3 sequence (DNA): TGCGCCAGCAGCCAAGATCGAACTAGCGGGAGTCTCTCCTACAATGAGCAGTTCTTC.

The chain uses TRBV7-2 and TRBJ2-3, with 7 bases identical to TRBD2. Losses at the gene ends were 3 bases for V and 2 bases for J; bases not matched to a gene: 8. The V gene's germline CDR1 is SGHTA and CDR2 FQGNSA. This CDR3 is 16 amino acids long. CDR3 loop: CASSFGLGPFTDTQYF. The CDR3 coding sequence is TGTGCCAGCAGCTTCGGACTAGGCCCCTTCACAGATACGCAGTATTTT.

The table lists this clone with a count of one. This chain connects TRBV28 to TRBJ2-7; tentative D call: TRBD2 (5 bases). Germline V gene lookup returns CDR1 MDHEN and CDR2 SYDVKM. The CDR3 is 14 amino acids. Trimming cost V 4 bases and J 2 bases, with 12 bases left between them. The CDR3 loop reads CASSSPERPYEQYF. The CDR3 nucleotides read TGTGCCAGCAGTTCCCCCGAGCGGCCCTACGAGCAGTACTTC.

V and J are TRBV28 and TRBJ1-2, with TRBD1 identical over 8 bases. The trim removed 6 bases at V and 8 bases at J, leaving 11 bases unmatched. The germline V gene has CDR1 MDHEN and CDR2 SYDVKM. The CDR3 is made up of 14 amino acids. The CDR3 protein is CASSLADRVPGYTF. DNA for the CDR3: TGTGCCAGCAGCCTAGCGGACAGGGTACCCGGCTACACCTTC.

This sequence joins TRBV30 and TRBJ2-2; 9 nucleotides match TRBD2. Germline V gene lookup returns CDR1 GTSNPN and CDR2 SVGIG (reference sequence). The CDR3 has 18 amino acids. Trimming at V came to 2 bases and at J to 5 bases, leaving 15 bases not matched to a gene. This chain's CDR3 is CAWSYGLAPESRTGELFF. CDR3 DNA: TGTGCCTGGAGTTACGGACTAGCGCCCGAGAGTCGGACCGGGGAGCTGTTTTTT.

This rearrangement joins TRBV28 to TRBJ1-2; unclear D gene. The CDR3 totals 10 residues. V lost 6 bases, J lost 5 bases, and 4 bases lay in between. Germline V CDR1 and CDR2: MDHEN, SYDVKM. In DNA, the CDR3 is TGTGCCAGCAGGAGATATGGCTACACCTTC. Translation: CASRRYGYTF.

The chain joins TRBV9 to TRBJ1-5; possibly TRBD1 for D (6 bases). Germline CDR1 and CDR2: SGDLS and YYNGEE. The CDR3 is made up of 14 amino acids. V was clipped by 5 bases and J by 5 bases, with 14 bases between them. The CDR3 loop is CASSAGVVDQPQHF. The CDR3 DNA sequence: TGTGCCAGCAGTGCAGGGGTCGTGGATCAGCCCCAGCATTTT.